This T cell receptor (beta chain) stems from a study of T-cell memory formation after mild COVID-19. About the research overall: Among the donors, TCR clusters were largely specific to each donor.

Each CDR3 protein is one row after TCRdb ran MiXCR on the 5' RACE reads. The data contain about 82,000 distinct CDR3 sequences, around 13% of them singletons. The CDR3 loop spans 15 amino acids. After removal of 3 bases from V and 7 bases from J, the junction contained 9 bases not matched to a gene. The V gene's germline CDR1 is LGHNA and CDR2 YSLEER. This clonotype has more than one count but fewer than ten. Its specificity is unknown. Study-wide points: Contracting CD4+ clones sat mainly in CM and EM; CD8+ in EMRA. Pre-infection memory already had some responding clones, implying cross-reactive memory joined.

The sample comprised PBMCs or a T cell subset sorted from them (not recorded which). This clonotype was sampled from a man aged 18 to 29 who had mild COVID-19 (a few samples of this study predate the infection). Cell type and time point are not known. The chain is built from TRBV4-3 and TRBJ2-1, with 7 bases matching TRBD1. CDR3 DNA: TGCGCCAGCAGCCAGACAGGGAAGGCGGCGAATGAGCAGTTCTTC. Translation gives CASSQTGKAANEQFF.